This TCR beta chain is from a study of cytomegalovirus exposure and HLA in healthy donors. Study findings and constraints: Within the data, a cluster of highly shared sequence variants was likely a sequencing artifact. Associated with cytomegalovirus, according to the listing, were 150 to 200 TCR beta chains.

The length of the CDR3 is 16 residues. Trimming removed 2 bases from V and 6 bases from J, with 16 bases in between. CDR1 and CDR2 (germline): SGHDN, FVKESK. It was with 60 Vbeta and 13 Jbeta primers that the PCR ran. Study processing details: Per a later analysis, the number of unique TCR beta chains was about 78 million, of which roughly 11 million were shared. The repertoire was sequenced with immunoSEQ multiplex PCR; TCRdb's copy has only in-frame clones and lacks some. That table gives V, J and clone size, and the DNA gave D and trimming. The specimen's table records 200,000 or so clones. With regard to this clone: The antigen remains undetermined.

The chain employs TRBV14 and TRBJ1-4; maybe TRBD1 (5 bases). This receptor was identified in a boy aged 10-17 years in good health and CMV-seronegative. The sample was PBMCs. The CDR3 loop reads CASSQRSSPRDEKLFF. As DNA, the CDR3 is TGTGCCAGCAGCCAAAGATCATCCCCCAGGGATGAAAAACTGTTTTTT.